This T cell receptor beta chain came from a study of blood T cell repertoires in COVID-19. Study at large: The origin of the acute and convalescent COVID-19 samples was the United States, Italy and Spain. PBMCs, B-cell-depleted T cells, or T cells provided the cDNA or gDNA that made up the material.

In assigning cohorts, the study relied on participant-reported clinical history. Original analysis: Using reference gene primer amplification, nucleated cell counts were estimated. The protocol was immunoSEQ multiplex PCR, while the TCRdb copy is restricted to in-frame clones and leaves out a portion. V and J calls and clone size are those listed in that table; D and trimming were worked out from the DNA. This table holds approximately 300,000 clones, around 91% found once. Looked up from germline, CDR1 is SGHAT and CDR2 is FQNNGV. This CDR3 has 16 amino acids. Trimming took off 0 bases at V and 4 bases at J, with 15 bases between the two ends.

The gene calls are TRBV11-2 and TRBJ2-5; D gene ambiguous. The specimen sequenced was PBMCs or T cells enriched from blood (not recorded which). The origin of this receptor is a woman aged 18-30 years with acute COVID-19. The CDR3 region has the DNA TGTGCCAGCAGCTTAGATCCCGCGTCCGTCTTAGAGACCCAGTACTTC. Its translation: CASSLDPASVLETQYF.